The subject of this entry is one T cell receptor (beta chain). What it binds is not known. This entry is derived from a study of T-cell memory formation after mild COVID-19. This CDR3 is built from 14 residues. Germline values: CDR1 MNHEY, CDR2 SMNVEV (reference sequence). V was clipped by 6 bases and J by 4 bases, with 15 bases between them. TCRdb processed the 5' RACE reads anew with MiXCR; each CDR3 protein has one entry. The sample includes about 190,000 distinct CDR3 sequences, over 20% seen only once; the top ten take about 21%. Points from the study as a whole: Certain responding clones were present in pre-infection memory, suggesting participation of cross-reactive memory. CD4+ contracting clones were mainly CM and EM; CD8+ ones, EMRA. CD4/CD8 balance held among clones contracting day 15 to 85, and later expanders leaned CD4+.

This TCR came from an adult woman who had mild COVID-19 (a few samples of this study predate the infection). Cell type and time point are not known. This chain uses TRBV27 with TRBJ1-2; no definite D call. Sample: PBMCs or a T cell subset sorted from them (not recorded which). This CDR3 reads CASSPTRGVYGYTF. The CDR3 DNA reads as TGTGCCAGCAGCCCCACCCGCGGTGTCTATGGCTACACCTTC.